What follows are 30 T cell receptor beta chains derived from one specimen sequenced in a study of T cell changes during pregnancy in multiple sclerosis. Produced via immunoSEQ multiplex PCR; TCRdb's table is partial and in-frame only. The top ten hold around 2.2% of the sample, which has 70,000 to 100,000 clones, 90% to 95% seen once. Sequencing was performed on peripheral blood, taken in the third trimester of pregnancy. The receptors shown here come from a female donor with multiple sclerosis, enrolled in a pregnancy study.

This clone was recorded only once. The V gene is TRBV5-4, the J gene TRBJ2-4, with 10 bases aligning to TRBD1. The CDR3 extends over 16 amino acids. Germline V gives CDR1 SGHNT, CDR2 YYREEE (reference sequence). V trimming: 4 bases; J trimming: 8 bases; junction bases outside the gene matches: 12. CDR3 nucleotides: TGTGCCAGCAGCATCGGACAGGGGGGGGCAATAGACATTCAGTACTTC. This sequence encodes CASSIGQGGAIDIQYF.

V is TRBV7-9 and J is TRBJ1-3; D remains ambiguous. The CDR3 has 16 residues. V was clipped by 1 base and J by 0 bases, with 10 bases between them. Looked up from germline, CDR1 is SEHNR and CDR2 is FQNEAQ (reference sequence). CDR3 nucleotides: TGTGCCAGCAGCTTAGGAACGCGGAGCTCTGGAAACACCATATATTTT. Protein: CASSLGTRSSGNTIYF.

The chain is built from TRBV7-6 and TRBJ2-7, with 10 bases fitting TRBD2. Trimming cost V 1 base and J 4 bases; bases outside gene matches: 7. The CDR3 has 16 residues. The germline gives CDR1 SGHVS, CDR2 FNYEAQ. The CDR3 nucleotides read TGTGCCAGCAGCTTAGAAGGAGCGGGAGGGAGGTACGAGCAGTACTTC. Its translation: CASSLEGAGGRYEQYF.

This clone has a single count. The chain uses TRBV2 and TRBJ1-2; TRBD1 aligns across 7 bases. Germline-derived CDR1 and CDR2 are SNHLY and FYNNEI. The ends lost 6 bases at V and 5 bases at J; junction bases unmatched: 12. There are 15 residues in the CDR3. The CDR3 coding sequence is TGTGCCAGCAGGACAGGGACACTCGGACTGTATGGCTACACCTTC. Amino acids: CASRTGTLGLYGYTF.

This chain connects TRBV11-2 to TRBJ2-5, with TRBD2 matching 8 bases. Trimming removed 1 base from V and 3 bases from J; junction bases left unmatched: 10. The CDR3 covers 17 residues. The germline V gene encodes CDR1 SGHAT and CDR2 FQNNGV. The CDR3 nucleotides read TGTGCCAGCAGCTTAGGACTCGGGCTAGCGGGTAAAGAGACCCAGTACTTC. It specifies CASSLGLGLAGKETQYF.

The chain couples TRBV27 to TRBJ1-4; 9 bases line up with TRBD1. V was pared by 6 bases and J by 8 bases, with 16 bases of the junction left unmatched. Looked up from germline, CDR1 is MNHEY and CDR2 is SMNVEV (reference sequence). This CDR3 region has 17 residues. The CDR3: CASSRLGTGPLREKLFF. CDR3 sequence (DNA): TGTGCCAGCAGCAGACTCGGGACAGGGCCCCTAAGGGAAAAACTGTTTTTT.

The chain has TRBV4-3 and TRBJ1-2, with D tentatively TRBD1 (5 bases). The germline V gene has CDR1 LGHNA and CDR2 YSLEER. The CDR3 runs 15 residues. V was pared by 0 bases and J by 4 bases, with 12 bases between. CDR3 residues: CASSQDKGLGYGYTF. The CDR3 region has the DNA TGCGCCAGCAGCCAAGATAAGGGACTGGGCTATGGCTACACCTTC.

The chain joins TRBV5-1 to TRBJ2-3; 10 bases match TRBD1. CDR1 is SGHRS, CDR2 YFSETQ, per germline. The V gene end was trimmed by 2 bases and the J gene end by 3 bases; junction bases not matched to a gene: 6. The CDR3 has 16 amino acids. In nucleotides, the CDR3 is TGCGCCAGCAGCTTAACCGGGACAGGGGTGACAGATACGCAGTATTTT. The encoded protein is CASSLTGTGVTDTQYF.

This clone appeared a single time. CDR3 bases: TGCGCCAGCAGCCAAGAAGGACAGGGTTCCGCAACTAATGAAAAACTGTTTTTT. This translates into CASSQEGQGSATNEKLFF. This sequence joins TRBV4-3 and TRBJ1-4, with 8 nucleotides matching TRBD1. V lost 0 bases to trimming and J lost 0 bases; unmatched junction nucleotides: 6. The germline CDR1 and CDR2 sequences are LGHNA and YSLEER. The CDR3 has 18 amino acids.

This rearrangement joins TRBV10-1 to TRBJ2-6, with a possible D match to TRBD1 (5 bases). Germline values: CDR1 WNHNN, CDR2 SYGVQD (reference sequence). Trimming cost V 6 bases and J 5 bases, with 17 bases left between them. The CDR3 spans 16 residues. The CDR3 sequence: CASRDRQRLWANVLTF. CDR3 sequence (DNA): TGCGCCAGCAGGGACCGACAGCGTCTCTGGGCCAACGTCCTGACTTTC.

The chain carries TRBV7-6 and TRBJ2-1, with 14 bases fitting TRBD2. Germline V CDR1 and CDR2: SGHVS, FNYEAQ. The CDR3 runs 15 residues. With 5 bases clipped from V and 8 bases from J, the junction kept 5 bases outside the gene matches. This CDR3 is CASSPGLAGGYEQFF. The CDR3 bases are TGTGCCAGCAGCCCCGGACTAGCGGGAGGTTATGAGCAGTTCTTC. Variable domain in full (rest from reference TRBV7-6 and TRBJ2-1): GAGVSQSPRYKVTKRGQDVALRCDPISGHVSLYWYRQALGQGPEFLTYFNYEAQQDKSGLPNDRFSAERPEGSISTLTIQRTEQRDSAMYRCASSPGLAGGYEQFFGPGTRLTVL.

This chain joins TRBV5-1 and TRBJ1-1; D perhaps matches TRBD1 (5 bases). Germline CDR1 is SGHRS and CDR2 is YFSETQ. The V end was cut by 5 bases, the J end by 0 bases, with 14 bases between. The CDR3 is 15 residues long. In DNA form, the CDR3 reads TGCGCCAGCAGGCAGGAGGGGCTAATGAACACTGAAGCTTTCTTT. Amino acids: CASRQEGLMNTEAFF.

This chain links TRBV15 with TRBJ1-2, with D tentatively TRBD1 (5 bases). This CDR3 region has 16 residues. Between the trimmed V and J ends, which lost 5 bases and 7 bases, there was a span of 23 bases. CDR1 and CDR2 (germline): LNHNV, YYDKDF (reference sequence). CDR3 sequence reads: CATSSEILRVQGGYTF. CDR3 nucleotides: TGTGCCACCAGCTCAGAGATATTGCGTGTCCAGGGTGGCTACACCTTC.

This chain connects TRBV19 to TRBJ1-1; 11 nucleotides agree with TRBD1. The CDR3 runs to 15 residues. Germline trimming cut 4 bases from V and 4 bases from J; bases unmatched to any gene: 5. In germline, CDR1 is LNHDA, CDR2 SQIVND (reference sequence). The CDR3 loop reads CASSNGDRGTTEAFF. The CDR3 nucleotides read TGTGCCAGTAGTAACGGGGACAGGGGGACCACTGAAGCTTTCTTT.

The V call is TRBV4-1, the J call TRBJ2-1, with TRBD2 matching 10 bases. Germline V gives CDR1 MGHRA, CDR2 YSYEKL. After removal of 1 base from V and 5 bases from J, the junction contained 5 bases not matched to a gene. The length of the CDR3 is 16 residues. The CDR3 loop reads CASSQVAGLAHNEQFF. CDR3 coding DNA: TGCGCCAGCAGCCAAGTAGCGGGACTAGCGCACAATGAGCAGTTCTTC.

The genes are TRBV19 and TRBJ1-1; 8 bases fit TRBD1. There are 15 residues in the CDR3. Trimming removed 7 bases from V and 1 base from J; junction bases left unmatched: 8. Germline V gives CDR1 LNHDA, CDR2 SQIVND (reference sequence). CDR3 sequence reads: CASTTRTGPNTEAFF. Written as DNA, the CDR3 is TGTGCCAGTACCACGAGGACAGGGCCGAACACTGAAGCTTTCTTT.

The chain recombines TRBV15 with TRBJ2-2; 8 bases are shared with TRBD2. Germline CDR1 is LNHNV and CDR2 is YYDKDF (reference sequence). The trim removed 3 bases at V and 8 bases at J, leaving 8 bases unmatched. This CDR3 has 15 amino acids. The CDR3 DNA reads TGTGCCACCAGCAGTCCCCGGGGGGGAAAGGGGGAGCTGTTTTTT. Its translation is CATSSPRGGKGELFF.

The V and J genes are TRBV5-8 and TRBJ2-7, with TRBD1 matching 7 bases. Trimming cost V 1 base and J 2 bases; bases outside gene matches: 3. Germline V CDR1 and CDR2: SGHTS, YDEGEE. CDR3 size: 14 residues. The CDR3 loop is CASSLTGVAYEQYF. CDR3 nucleotide sequence: TGTGCCAGCAGCTTGACAGGGGTCGCCTACGAGCAGTACTTC.

The V call is TRBV28, the J call TRBJ2-1, with 11 bases lining up with TRBD2. The CDR3 has 16 residues. CDR1 and CDR2 from the germline V gene are MDHEN and SYDVKM. The trim removed 7 bases at V and 7 bases at J, leaving 12 bases unmatched. CDR3 DNA sequence: TGTGCCAGCATCCCCATCGGGCTAGCGGGAGGTAATGAGCAGTTCTTC. This sequence encodes CASIPIGLAGGNEQFF. The whole variable domain, remainder taken from reference TRBV28 and TRBJ2-1, is DVKVTQSSRYLVKRTGEKVFLECVQDMDHENMFWYRQDPGLGLRLIYFSYDVKMKEKGDIPEGYSVSREKKERFSLILESASTNQTSMYLCASIPIGLAGGNEQFFGPGTRLTVL.

The J gene is TRBJ2-5, the V gene TRBV18; a possible D gene is TRBD1 (5 bases). V was trimmed by 0 bases and J by 4 bases, leaving 9 bases between them. Looked up from germline, CDR1 is KGHSH and CDR2 is LQKENI. CDR3 length equals 14 residues. CDR3: CASSPPSGRETQYF. The CDR3 coding sequence is TGTGCCAGCTCACCACCGTCAGGGCGAGAGACCCAGTACTTC.

V is TRBV7-9 and J is TRBJ2-5, with TRBD2 matching 7 bases. Trimming removed 4 bases from V and 1 base from J; junction bases left unmatched: 6. The CDR3 sequence is 15 residues long. The germline CDR1 and CDR2 sequences are SEHNR and FQNEAQ (reference sequence). The CDR3 sequence is CASSSGAGPQETQYF. CDR3 in DNA: TGTGCCAGCAGCTCTGGAGCGGGACCCCAAGAGACCCAGTACTTC.

The chain combines TRBV27 with TRBJ2-2, with D unclear. CDR1 is MNHEY, CDR2 SMNVEV, per germline (reference sequence). The CDR3 spans 16 residues. Trimming left V 5 bases short and J 5 bases short, with 18 bases between. This CDR3 is CASSPQTRQGTGELFF. The CDR3 DNA sequence: TGTGCCAGCAGTCCTCAGACCCGACAAGGTACCGGGGAGCTGTTTTTT.

This clone came up a few times. This chain connects TRBV29-1 to TRBJ1-1; maybe TRBD1 (5 bases). Trimming took off 7 bases at V and 1 base at J, with 16 bases between the two ends. The CDR3 has 14 amino acids. CDR1 and CDR2 (germline): SQVTM, ANQGSEA. The CDR3, as DNA: TGCAGCGCCGTTAGGACAACAGGGAACACTGAAGCTTTCTTT. It translates to CSAVRTTGNTEAFF.

This clone appeared once. V and J are TRBV1 and TRBJ2-4; TRBD2, as called in the table, went unchecked against the DNA. TRBV1 is a pseudogene locus. The CDR3 has 17 amino acids. CDR3 in DNA: TGCACCAGCAGCCAAGAAGGCCAAGCGGGGCTCAAAAACATTCAGTACTTC. This encodes CTSSQEGQAGLKNIQYF.

The chain is built from TRBV28 and TRBJ2-7; D uncertain. V was shortened by 7 bases and J by 2 bases, with 15 bases between the two germline ends. This CDR3 has 14 residues. CDR1 and CDR2 from the germline V gene are MDHEN and SYDVKM. The CDR3 DNA reads as TGTGCCAGCACCCCGTTTAGTCATACCTACGAGCAGTACTTC. Translating gives CASTPFSHTYEQYF. Filled out from reference TRBV28 and TRBJ2-7, the complete variable domain reads DVKVTQSSRYLVKRTGEKVFLECVQDMDHENMFWYRQDPGLGLRLIYFSYDVKMKEKGDIPEGYSVSREKKERFSLILESASTNQTSMYLCASTPFSHTYEQYFGPGTRLTVT.

This rearrangement joins TRBV5-4 to TRBJ2-7; D uncertain. Between the trimmed V and J ends, which lost 2 bases and 1 base, there was a span of 13 bases. The CDR3 loop spans 15 amino acids. Germline CDR1 reads SGHNT; CDR2 reads YYREEE (reference sequence). Here the CDR3 reads CASSFSTGSSYEQYF. The CDR3 region has the DNA TGTGCCAGCAGCTTCTCGACTGGGTCTTCCTACGAGCAGTACTTC.

V usage is TRBV4-1 and J usage is TRBJ2-2; 9 nucleotides agree with TRBD2. This CDR3 spans 17 amino acids. Germline V lookup: CDR1 MGHRA, CDR2 YSYEKL. The junction had 5 bases not matched to a gene; V was cut back by 0 bases and J by 3 bases. CDR3 amino acids: CASSQESLAGYTGELFF. The CDR3 nucleotides are TGCGCCAGCAGCCAAGAGTCTCTAGCGGGATACACCGGGGAGCTGTTTTTT.

V and J are TRBV7-9 and TRBJ2-5; D is undetermined. The CDR3 runs to 12 residues. The V gene lost 2 bases and the J gene lost 5 bases, with 6 bases spanning the gap. The germline CDR1 and CDR2 sequences are SEHNR and FQNEAQ (reference sequence). The CDR3 bases are TGTGCCAGCAGCTTATCGTCGGAGACCCAGTACTTC. Translated: CASSLSSETQYF.

This clone was counted once. The chain couples TRBV4-1 to TRBJ2-1, with 9 bases lining up with TRBD2. J gave up 2 bases and V 0 bases, and 2 bases lay outside the gene matches. The CDR3 has 16 residues. The germline V gene encodes CDR1 MGHRA and CDR2 YSYEKL. DNA of the CDR3: TGCGCCAGCAGCCAAGATTTAGCGGGAGCCTACAATGAGCAGTTCTTC. Translated, it gives CASSQDLAGAYNEQFF.

CDR3 nucleotide sequence: TGCGCCAGCAGCTTGGGCAGGGCTGGCTATGGCTACACCTTC. Amino acids: CASSLGRAGYGYTF. This chain connects TRBV5-1 to TRBJ1-2; possibly TRBD1 for D (5 bases). Between the trimmed V and J ends, which lost 0 bases and 4 bases, there was a span of 10 bases. Per the germline V gene, CDR1 is SGHRS and CDR2 is YFSETQ. This CDR3 is built from 14 residues.